The 12 T cell receptor beta chains given below trace back to one sample, sequenced in a study of OX40 agonist ivuxolimab in advanced cancers. TCRdb's table, derived via immunoSEQ multiplex PCR, lists solely in-frame clones and lacks some. The sample contains tens of thousands of clones, more than 75% of which appear only once. Sequences were derived from CD4+ or CD8+ T cells sorted from blood, sampled in a trial of the OX40 agonist ivuxolimab. The receptors stem from an adult with an advanced solid tumor such as melanoma, head and neck, liver or kidney cancer.

This clone is a singleton in its sample. V and J are TRBV5-8 and TRBJ2-1; D perhaps matches TRBD2 (6 bases). The CDR3 extends over 16 amino acids. Germline CDR1 reads SGHTS; CDR2 reads YDEGEE. Trimming took 5 bases from V and 0 from J, leaving 15 bases between them. Written as DNA, the CDR3 is TGTGCCAGCAGGTTCTTTAGCGGTCCCTCCTACAATGAGCAGTTCTTC. As protein: CASRFFSGPSYNEQFF.

This clone was picked up one time. The chain employs TRBV28 and TRBJ1-4; D uncertain. Germline V lookup: CDR1 MDHEN, CDR2 SYDVKM. CDR3 size: 10 residues. Trimming shortened V by 8 bases and J by 8 bases, and 6 bases separated the two germline ends. CDR3 nucleotide sequence: TGTGCCAGCGCCGGGGAAAAACTGTTTTTT. It is translated as CASAGEKLFF.

On this clone: Its ends do not fully match the called genes, so a read error is possible. The sample carries other DNA sequences with the same CDR3. The V and J genes are TRBV10-3 and TRBJ2-2; 10 bases are a match to TRBD2. The CDR3 is made up of 14 amino acids. Germline values: CDR1 ENHRY, CDR2 SYGVKD. The CDR3 sequence: CASSLAGESGELFF. In DNA form, the CDR3 reads TGCGCCAGCTCCCTAGCGGGAGAATCCGGGGAGCTGTTTTTT.

This chain uses TRBV2 with TRBJ2-3; maybe TRBD2 (5 bases). The CDR3 is made up of 12 amino acids. Trimming cost V 8 bases and J 1 base, with 7 bases left between them. The germline V gene encodes CDR1 SNHLY and CDR2 FYNNEI. CDR3 coding DNA: TGTGCCAGCGGTAGCGGCACAGATACGCAGTATTTT. Translated: CASGSGTDTQYF.

This chain's CDR3 is CASSMGGTRDNEQFF. DNA of the CDR3: TGTGCCAGTAGTATGGGGGGCACTCGGGACAATGAGCAGTTCTTC. The gene calls are TRBV19 and TRBJ2-1, with D perhaps assigned TRBD1 or TRBD2 (6 bases each). This CDR3 contains 15 residues. Germline assignment: CDR1 LNHDA and CDR2 SQIVND (reference sequence). Trimming took 3 bases from V and 5 from J, leaving 14 bases between them.

This clone was counted once. This chain links TRBV7-9 with TRBJ1-5; 11 nucleotides match TRBD1. V lost 5 bases to trimming and J lost 2 bases; unmatched junction nucleotides: 5. Looked up from germline, CDR1 is SEHNR and CDR2 is FQNEAQ (reference sequence). The CDR3 loop spans 16 amino acids. CDR3 nucleotides: TGTGCCAGCAGCCCGGACAGGGGGCTTGGCAATCAGCCCCAGCATTTT. It translates to CASSPDRGLGNQPQHF.

The chain recombines TRBV4-3 with TRBJ2-2; D might be TRBD2 (5 bases). The V and J ends lost 0 bases and 4 bases respectively, with 9 bases between them. Per germline, CDR1 LGHNA and CDR2 YSLEER. This CDR3 spans 15 amino acids. The CDR3 nucleotides are TGCGCCAGCAGCCAAGAAACCGGGATCACCGGGGAGCTGTTTTTT. Protein product: CASSQETGITGELFF.

The genes are TRBV6-1 and TRBJ1-1; D gene unclear. CDR3 size: 13 residues. The V and J ends lost 0 bases and 11 bases respectively, with 13 bases between them. CDR1 is MNHNS, CDR2 SASEGT, per germline. CDR3 DNA: TGTGCCAGCAGTGAAGCGGCCACAAGGAAGGCTTTCTTT. It yields the protein CASSEAATRKAFF.

The chain uses TRBV10-3 and TRBJ1-1; D perhaps matches TRBD1 (6 bases). Germline lookup yields CDR1 ENHRY and CDR2 SYGVKD. The CDR3 sequence is 14 residues long. Trimming pared 6 bases from V and 2 bases from J, leaving 13 bases between. The DNA for the CDR3 is TGTGCCATCAGGGCCGGGACACCCAACACTGAAGCTTTCTTT. This sequence encodes CAIRAGTPNTEAFF.

There are a few counts of this clone. The CDR3 sequence: CASSRYQGLGNIQYF. Written as DNA, the CDR3 is TGTGCCAGCAGCAGGTATCAGGGTCTGGGGAACATTCAGTACTTC. V is TRBV21-1 and J is TRBJ2-4; the table's D gene call, TRBD1, was not cross checked with the DNA. TRBV21-1 has pseudogene status. This CDR3 spans 15 amino acids.

The chain recombines TRBV18 with TRBJ2-7, with a weak D call TRBD2 (7 bases). The V and J ends lost 3 bases and 0 bases respectively, with 15 bases between them. CDR1 and CDR2 (germline): KGHSH, LQKENI. The CDR3 runs 16 residues. CDR3: CASSPGTGGSSYEQYF. CDR3 sequence (DNA): TGTGCCAGCTCACCGGGGACGGGGGGCAGCTCCTACGAGCAGTACTTC.

This chain joins TRBV19 and TRBJ1-1, with D hard to call. The CDR3 covers 16 residues. Germline V gives CDR1 LNHDA, CDR2 SQIVND (reference sequence). V was clipped by 2 bases and J by 0 bases, with 13 bases between them. CDR3 sequence: CASSIPSGQVNTEAFF. The CDR3 coding sequence is TGTGCCAGTAGTATACCCTCTGGTCAGGTGAACACTGAAGCTTTCTTT.